This T cell receptor (beta chain) was identified during a study of cytomegalovirus exposure and HLA in healthy donors. Study outcomes and limitations: In a later analysis, at a false discovery rate of 0.05, fewer than 20,000 TCR beta sequences matched HLA alleles.

Per the germline V gene, CDR1 is GTSNPN and CDR2 is SVGIG (reference sequence). There are 12 residues in the CDR3. This clone appeared a single time. Its antigen is still unknown. PCR was performed using 60 Vbeta and 13 Jbeta primers. Here immunoSEQ multiplex PCR was the method, and the copy in TCRdb shows in-frame clones only, minus some. This sample has 85,000 to 100,000 clones, with under 85% found just once. Although they were nominally healthy when sampled, donors likely had unrecorded immune exposures. The sequenced sample was PBMCs. The V gene is TRBV30, the J gene TRBJ2-3; possibly TRBD1 for D (6 bases). This clonotype was sampled from a man in his fifties in good health and CMV-seropositive. This chain's CDR3 is CATGRGTDTQYF. DNA for the CDR3: TGTGCAACAGGGCGAGGCACAGATACGCAGTATTTT. The complete variable domain, with remaining parts taken from reference TRBV30 and TRBJ2-3, reads SQTIHQWPATLVQPVGSPLSLECTVEGTSNPNLYWYRQAAGRGLQLLFYSVGIGQISSEVPQNLSASRPQDRQFILSSKKLLLSDSGFYLCATGRGTDTQYFGPGTRLTVL.